These 23 T cell receptor beta chains share one sample of origin, sequenced in a study of shared clonotypes between healthy human individuals. Only in-frame clones appear in the TCRdb table, and some are missing; sequencing was by immunoSEQ multiplex PCR. The table shows 2 million to 3 million clones, with over 85% occurring only once. Sequenced input: naive CD4+ T cells from PBMCs. Subset given: CD45RA+ positively selected. The receptors shown here come from a man younger than 30 in good health. Some clones in this sample may be carry-over from other donors' samples.

The rearrangement links TRBV7-8 to TRBJ1-5; TRBD1 matches at 9 bases. The CDR3 length is 16 residues. The J segment lost 7 bases and the V segment lost 1 base, leaving 8 bases of the junction unmatched. The V gene's germline CDR1 is SGHVS and CDR2 FQNEAQ. The CDR3 sequence is CASSLGAGTGKQPQHF. The CDR3 nucleotides are TGTGCCAGCAGCTTAGGGGCGGGGACAGGGAAACAGCCCCAGCATTTT.

The chain links TRBV5-1 to TRBJ2-2, with a possible D match to TRBD2 (6 bases). Germline CDR1 reads SGHRS; CDR2 reads YFSETQ. This CDR3 has 17 residues. The germline V and J ends were trimmed by 2 bases and 0 bases, with 14 bases remaining between them. This CDR3 reads CASSFRSGDSNTGELFF. The CDR3, as DNA: TGCGCCAGCAGCTTCCGTAGCGGAGACTCGAACACCGGGGAGCTGTTTTTT.

The chain couples TRBV4-2 to TRBJ2-1, with D possibly matching TRBD2 (6 bases). Germline lookup yields CDR1 LGHNA and CDR2 YNFKEQ. V was shortened by 4 bases and J by 3 bases, with 16 bases between the two germline ends. This CDR3 is 16 amino acids long. CDR3 protein: CASSPDWVRGYNEQFF. Here the CDR3 DNA reads TGTGCCAGCAGCCCTGATTGGGTGCGGGGCTACAATGAGCAGTTCTTC.

The J gene is TRBJ2-5, the V gene TRBV28; no definite D call. The CDR3 covers 14 residues. V lost 3 bases and J 0 bases, leaving 8 bases between the germline ends. Germline V gene lookup returns CDR1 MDHEN and CDR2 SYDVKM. In nucleotides, the CDR3 is TGTGCCAGCAGTTTCTGGCCGAACCAAGAGACCCAGTACTTC. Translation gives CASSFWPNQETQYF.

To note about this clone: In the same sample, other DNA sequences code for this CDR3. The J gene is TRBJ1-5, the V gene TRBV25-1; possibly TRBD1 for D (5 bases). The V gene's germline CDR1 is MGHDK and CDR2 SYGVNS. Trimming took off 6 bases at V and 2 bases at J, with 5 bases between the two ends. The CDR3 spans 12 residues. DNA of the CDR3: TGTGCCAGCAGAGGGGGCAATCAGCCCCAGCATTTT. Translation gives CASRGGNQPQHF.

V gene TRBV19 combines with J gene TRBJ2-2; maybe TRBD1 (6 bases). Germline CDR1 is LNHDA and CDR2 is SQIVND (reference sequence). CDR3 length: 15 amino acids. V lost 6 bases and J lost 6, with 17 bases in between. CDR3 amino acids: CASSSGQIRAGELFF. As DNA, the CDR3 is TGTGCCAGTAGCTCAGGACAGATCAGAGCCGGGGAGCTGTTTTTT.

In its sample, this clone was seen a few times. The chain has TRBV19 and TRBJ2-2; TRBD1 aligns across 7 bases. In germline, CDR1 is LNHDA, CDR2 SQIVND (reference sequence). There are 13 residues in the CDR3. V lost 6 bases, J lost 7 bases, and 5 bases stayed unmatched. CDR3 coding DNA: TGTGCCAGTAGCCAGACAGGGAGCGGGGAGCTGTTTTTT. Protein sequence: CASSQTGSGELFF.

Notes on this clone: The same CDR3 can be traced to other DNA sequences in this sample. The chain employs TRBV5-1 and TRBJ2-7; D call uncertain. Germline V gene data show CDR1 as SGHRS and CDR2 as YFSETQ. This CDR3 spans 12 amino acids. The V end lost 0 bases, the J end lost 4 bases, and 5 bases lay between the germline ends. The DNA of the CDR3 is TGCGCCAGCAGCTTGGACTTATACGAGCAGTACTTC. It translates to CASSLDLYEQYF. Looking up the rest from reference TRBV5-1 and TRBJ2-7 gives the full variable domain: KAGVTQTPRYLIKTRGQQVTLSCSPISGHRSVSWYQQTPGQGLQFLFEYFSETQRNKGNFPGRFSGRQFSNSRSEMNVSTLELGDSALYLCASSLDLYEQYFGPGTRLTVT.

The chain employs TRBV18 and TRBJ1-2; the match to TRBD1 covers 7 bases. CDR3 size: 15 residues. The germline gives CDR1 KGHSH, CDR2 LQKENI. V shed 3 bases, J shed 0 bases, and the junction held 4 bases outside the gene matches. The CDR3 here is CASSPTGEANYGYTF. CDR3 nucleotides: TGTGCCAGCTCACCTACAGGGGAAGCTAACTATGGCTACACCTTC. The full variable domain, with the rest looked up from reference TRBV18 and TRBJ1-2, is NAGVMQNPRHLVRRRGQEARLRCSPMKGHSHVYWYRQLPEEGLKFMVYLQKENIIDESGMPKERFSAEFPKEGPSILRIQQVVRGDSAAYFCASSPTGEANYGYTFGSGTRLTVV.

V gene TRBV6-5 combines with J gene TRBJ2-7, with D perhaps TRBD1 (6 bases). This CDR3 region has 15 residues. In germline, CDR1 is MNHEY, CDR2 SVGAGI. Trimming took 7 bases from V and 2 from J, leaving 18 bases between them. The CDR3 DNA is TGTGCCAGCATTCCCCCTCGGGACAAACCCTACGAGCAGTACTTC. Its translation is CASIPPRDKPYEQYF.

Remarks on this clone: At one boundary the junction diverges from the germline segment, which might be a read error. This chain connects TRBV28 to TRBJ2-7; possibly TRBD1 or TRBD2 for D (5 bases each). CDR1 MDHEN and CDR2 SYDVKM come from the germline V gene. This CDR3 is built from 13 residues. CDR3 loop: CASSPTGTTYPGF. CDR3 DNA: TGTGCCAGCAGTCCCACCGGGACGACCTACCCGGGCTTC.

The CDR3 nucleotides are TGTGCCAGCGGGGTAAAGGACAGGGCAGCTTTCTTT. Residues: CASGVKDRAAFF. This sequence joins TRBV7-9 and TRBJ1-1; 8 bases are shared with TRBD1. The CDR3 is made up of 12 amino acids. Germline-derived CDR1 and CDR2 are SEHNR and FQNEAQ (reference sequence). Trimming took 8 bases from V and 10 from J; bases not matched to a gene: 9. The full variable domain, in which reference TRBV7-9 and TRBJ1-1 provide the parts outside the CDR3, is DTGVSQNPRHKITKRGQNVTFRCDPISEHNRLYWYRQTLGQGPEFLTYFQNEAQLEKSRLLSDRFSAERPKGSFSTLEIQRTEQGDSAMYLCASGVKDRAAFFGQGTRLTVV.

V is TRBV4-1 and J is TRBJ2-3; D call uncertain. The CDR3 runs 17 residues. Trimming removed 1 base at V and 7 bases at J, with 21 bases between. Germline V CDR1 and CDR2: MGHRA, YSYEKL. The CDR3 nucleotides read TGCGCCAGCAGCCAAGGTGAACCCTTGATTATACAGAATACGCAGTATTTT. Amino acid sequence: CASSQGEPLIIQNTQYF.

The chain joins TRBV6-1 to TRBJ2-7; TRBD2 agrees at 7 bases. The germline CDR1 and CDR2 sequences are MNHNS and SASEGT. The CDR3 loop spans 14 amino acids. The ends lost 8 bases at V and 7 bases at J; junction bases unmatched: 14. CDR3 coding DNA: TGTGCCAGCCTGAGTGGGACTACGAGGGGAGAGCAGTACTTC. Its protein is CASLSGTTRGEQYF.

The rearrangement uses TRBV28 and TRBJ2-7; 11 bases line up with TRBD1. Trimming at V came to 8 bases and at J to 2 bases, leaving 5 bases not matched to a gene. The germline gives CDR1 MDHEN, CDR2 SYDVKM. The CDR3 is 14 amino acids. In DNA, the CDR3 is TGTGCCAGCGACAAGGGACAGGGGGCCTACGAGCAGTACTTC. This encodes CASDKGQGAYEQYF.

The chain carries TRBV2 and TRBJ2-7, with 11 nucleotides matching TRBD1. The CDR3 loop spans 16 amino acids. Per germline, CDR1 SNHLY and CDR2 FYNNEI. V gave up 2 bases and J gave up 7 bases; unmatched junction bases: 10. CDR3: CASSELSGQGAREQYF. The CDR3 nucleotides read TGTGCCAGCAGTGAACTTTCTGGACAGGGGGCGAGGGAGCAGTACTTC.

This clone was seen only a few times. The V gene is TRBV7-6, the J gene TRBJ1-1; D call uncertain. Germline loops: CDR1 SGHVS, CDR2 FNYEAQ. There are 12 residues in the CDR3. V was pared by 3 bases and J by 5 bases, with 7 bases between. The CDR3 nucleotides read TGTGCCAGCAGCTTCGGGGAAACTGAAGCTTTCTTT. It yields the protein CASSFGETEAFF.

The chain combines TRBV7-6 with TRBJ2-5, with no clear D. The end of the DNA is better explained by TRBJ2-7, so the J call may be wrong. The CDR3 runs to 15 residues. CDR1 and CDR2 from the germline V gene are SGHVS and FNYEAQ. This CDR3 reads CASTLTSSLPYEQYF. CDR3 nucleotide sequence: TGTGCCAGCACCTTGACTTCGTCACTCCCCTACGAGCAGTACTTC.

The gene calls are TRBV7-2 and TRBJ2-5, with a weak D call TRBD1 (6 bases). The CDR3 contains 14 residues. V lost 0 bases and J 2 bases, leaving 7 bases between the germline ends. Looked up from germline, CDR1 is SGHTA and CDR2 is FQGNSA. The chain's CDR3 is CASSLAGHQETQYF. CDR3 DNA: TGTGCCAGCAGCTTAGCGGGACATCAAGAGACCCAGTACTTC. The entire variable domain, with the rest obtained from reference TRBV7-2 and TRBJ2-5, is as follows: GAGVSQSPSNKVTEKGKDVELRCDPISGHTALYWYRQSLGQGLEFLIYFQGNSAPDKSGLPSDRFSAERTGGSVSTLTIQRTQQEDSAVYLCASSLAGHQETQYFGPGTRLLVL.

This sequence joins TRBV4-3 and TRBJ2-2; D is unclear. Trimming removed 4 bases from V and 0 bases from J, with 9 bases in between. CDR3 size: 15 residues. Per the germline V gene, CDR1 is LGHNA and CDR2 is YSLEER. CDR3 in amino acids: CASSRAFPNTGELFF. Written as DNA, the CDR3 is TGCGCCAGCAGCCGGGCCTTCCCGAACACCGGGGAGCTGTTTTTT.

This chain uses TRBV29-1 with TRBJ2-2, with D maybe TRBD2 (7 bases). V shed 4 bases and J shed 6 bases, with 15 bases lying between them. There are 14 residues in the CDR3. Germline V gene lookup returns CDR1 SQVTM and CDR2 ANQGSEA. In DNA form, the CDR3 reads TGCAGCGTTGTAGGGGGGGACTACGCCGGGGAGCTGTTTTTT. Translation: CSVVGGDYAGELFF.

This chain connects TRBV28 to TRBJ2-7, with D perhaps matching TRBD2 (6 bases). The ends were cut back, 7 bases at V and 3 bases at J, with 22 bases in the middle. Germline loops: CDR1 MDHEN, CDR2 SYDVKM. This CDR3 has 16 amino acids. The CDR3 DNA reads TGTGCCAGCATGGGGTTGGGGGGAGAGGGAAACTACGAGCAGTACTTC. Protein product: CASMGLGGEGNYEQYF.

The chain joins TRBV7-9 to TRBJ2-3, with D tentatively TRBD2 (5 bases). Trimming shortened V by 5 bases and J by 4 bases, and 19 bases separated the two germline ends. CDR1 is SEHNR, CDR2 FQNEAQ, per germline (reference sequence). The CDR3 spans 16 residues. The CDR3 is CASSQRLGVTADTQYF. DNA for the CDR3: TGTGCCAGCAGCCAGAGACTCGGGGTAACTGCAGATACGCAGTATTTT.